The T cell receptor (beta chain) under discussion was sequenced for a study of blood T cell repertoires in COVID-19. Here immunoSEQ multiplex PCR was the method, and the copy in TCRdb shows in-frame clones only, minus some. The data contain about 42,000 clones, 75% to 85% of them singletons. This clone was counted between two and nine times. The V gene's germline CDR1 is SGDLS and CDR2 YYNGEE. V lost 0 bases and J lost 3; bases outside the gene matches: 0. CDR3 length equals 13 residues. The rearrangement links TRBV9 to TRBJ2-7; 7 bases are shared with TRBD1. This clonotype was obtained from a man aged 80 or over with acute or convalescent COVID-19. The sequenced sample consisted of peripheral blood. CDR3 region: CASSVGDSYEQYF. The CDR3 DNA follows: TGTGCCAGCAGCGTAGGGGACAGCTACGAGCAGTACTTC.